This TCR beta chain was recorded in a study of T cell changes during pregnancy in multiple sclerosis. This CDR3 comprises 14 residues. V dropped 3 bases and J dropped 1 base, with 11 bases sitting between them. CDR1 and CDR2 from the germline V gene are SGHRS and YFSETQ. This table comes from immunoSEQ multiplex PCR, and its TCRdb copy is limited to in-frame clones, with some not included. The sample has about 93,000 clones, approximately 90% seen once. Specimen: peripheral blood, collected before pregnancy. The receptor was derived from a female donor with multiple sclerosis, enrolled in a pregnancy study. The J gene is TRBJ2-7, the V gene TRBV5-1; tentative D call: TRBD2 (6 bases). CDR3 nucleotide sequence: TGCGCCAGCAGCTCGGCCGGGACTTCCTACGAGCAGTACTTC. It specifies CASSSAGTSYEQYF.